The 10 T cell receptor beta chains presented below share a single source sample, sequenced in a study of molecular identifiers for immune sequencing clone quantification. TCRdb passed the PCR reads through MiXCR, listing each CDR3 protein once. The sample records about 640,000 distinct CDR3 sequences, just under 20% being singletons. The sequenced sample consisted of naive CD8+ T cells from blood, with Jurkat cell RNA spiked in. Described subset: FACS-sorted CD8+CD4-CCR7+CD45RA+ naive T cells. Every receptor here comes from a human donor in good health. Some libraries in this study had Jurkat cell RNA spiked in.

This clonotype appeared many times. The chain is built from TRBV27 and TRBJ1-5; the match to TRBD1 covers 11 bases. CDR1 is MNHEY, CDR2 SMNVEV, per germline (reference sequence). V trimming: 6 bases; J trimming: 6 bases; junction bases outside the gene matches: 4. This CDR3 region has 14 residues. CDR3 in amino acids: CASSRTGGGQPQHF. As DNA, the CDR3 is TGTGCCAGCAGCCGGACAGGGGGCGGTCAGCCCCAGCATTTT.

This clonotype was found many times. The chain has TRBV12-3 or TRBV12-4 and TRBJ2-3, with 9 bases fitting TRBD2. The CDR3 has 17 amino acids. V dropped 1 base and J dropped 6; count of bases not matched to a gene: 11. CDR3 in DNA: TGTGCCAGCAGTTTAGGAGCGGCGGGAGGGCCTGCTGATACGCAGTATTTT. Protein: CASSLGAAGGPADTQYF.

This clonotype appeared many times. The chain combines TRBV27 with TRBJ2-3, with D uncertain. The CDR3 runs 15 residues. V gave up 0 bases and J gave up 0 bases, with 7 bases separating them. Germline V CDR1 and CDR2: MNHEY, SMNVEV (reference sequence). Here the CDR3 reads CASSLSWGSTDTQYF. CDR3 nucleotides: TGTGCCAGCAGTTTATCGTGGGGTAGCACAGATACGCAGTATTTT.

Of note for this clonotype: It may be a read error: a sequence one base away is much more abundant. The genes are TRBV6-2 or TRBV6-3 and TRBJ2-7, with a tentative D call TRBD2 (5 bases). Germline V gene data show CDR1 as MNHEY and CDR2 as SVGEGT. CDR3 length: 15 residues. This CDR3 is CASSAVRVTSYEQDF. CDR3 DNA: TGTGCCAGCAGTGCCGTGAGGGTAACGTCCTACGAGCAGGACTTC.

A word on this clonotype: With a much larger clone just one base away, this may be a read error. The chain is built from TRBV5-4 and TRBJ2-2; 9 bases fit TRBD1. Germline-derived CDR1 and CDR2 are SGHNT and YYREEE (reference sequence). This CDR3 has 17 amino acids. As DNA, the CDR3 is TGTGCCAGCAGCTTGGCCTGGCAGACAGGGGGTGGCGGGGAGCCGTTTTTT. Its translation: CASSLAWQTGGGGEPFF. Variable domain in full (rest from reference TRBV5-4 and TRBJ2-2): ETGVTQSPTHLIKTRGQQVTLRCSSQSGHNTVSWYQQALGQGPQFIFQYYREEENGRGNFPPRFSGLQFPNYSSELNVNALELDDSALYLCASSLAWQTGGGGEPFFGEGSRLTVL.

This clonotype appeared many times. The chain is built from TRBV20-1 and TRBJ2-3; D gene ambiguous. This CDR3 has 19 amino acids. The V end lost 8 bases, the J end lost 4 bases, and 34 bases lay between the germline ends. CDR1 is DFQATT, CDR2 SNEGSKA, per germline (reference sequence). CDR3 bases: TGCAGTACGTATCAAGAACCCGGTACGCGAACCTGGTTTGCAGATACGCAGTATTTT. It codes for CSTYQEPGTRTWFADTQYF.

This clonotype has just a few counts. Compared with germline, one end of the junction differs, possibly owing to a read error. This chain joins TRBV27 and TRBJ2-2, with a possible D match to TRBD2 (5 bases). From germline, CDR1 is MNHEY and CDR2 SMNVEV (reference sequence). This CDR3 is built from 14 residues. The CDR3 reads CASSSRPISGKLFF. CDR3 nucleotides: TGTGCCAGCAGTTCAAGACCGATTTCCGGGAAGCTGTTTTTT.

About this clonotype: A much more abundant neighbour one base away suggests this may be a read error. The chain employs TRBV20-1 and TRBJ2-3; 8 bases are shared with TRBD2. The germline V gene has CDR1 DFQATT and CDR2 SNEGSKA (reference sequence). With V trimmed by 1 base and J by 4 bases, 13 bases remained unmatched. The CDR3 runs to 17 residues. DNA of the CDR3: TGCAGTGCTAGAGGTCTGGTCGGGGGGGAGTCCGCAGATACGCAGTATTTT. It is translated as CSARGLVGGESADTQYF.

This clonotype was counted between two and nine times. The gene calls are TRBV27 and TRBJ1-2; TRBD1 is a possible D gene (5 bases). CDR3 size: 14 residues. V lost 2 bases to trimming and J lost 8 bases, with 15 bases between them. From germline, CDR1 is MNHEY and CDR2 SMNVEV (reference sequence). The chain's CDR3 is CASSLIGPGGGYTF. The CDR3 DNA follows: TGTGCCAGCAGTTTAATCGGGCCGGGGGGGGGCTACACCTTC.

This clonotype was counted at least ten times. V is TRBV4-3 and J is TRBJ2-1; perhaps TRBD1 as D (6 bases). Germline lookup yields CDR1 LGHNA and CDR2 YSLEER. Trimming cost V 2 bases and J 6 bases, with 11 bases left between them. The length of the CDR3 is 14 residues. The CDR3 is CASSQRQVRNEQFF. The CDR3 DNA reads as TGCGCCAGCAGCCAAAGACAGGTTCGCAATGAGCAGTTCTTC.